Following are 22 T cell receptor beta chains from one sample sequenced in a study of CD8 T cells in Susac syndrome. Roughly 0.45 to 1 ug RNA was reverse transcribed with random hexamers. TCRdb re-called the immunoSEQ multiplex PCR reads with MiXCR, one entry per CDR3 protein. In the table there are about 280,000 distinct CDR3 sequences, 85% of which are singletons. Input material: CD8+ T cells from PBMCs. These receptors came from a human donor with multiple sclerosis.

The V gene is TRBV5-6, the J gene TRBJ2-3; perhaps TRBD1 as D (5 bases). The germline V gene encodes CDR1 SGHDT and CDR2 YYEEEE. V was trimmed by 1 base and J by 6 bases, leaving 12 bases between them. This CDR3 is 14 amino acids long. For the CDR3, the DNA is TGTGCCAGCAGCTTGCAAGCACAGGCGGATACGCAGTATTTT. Its translation is CASSLQAQADTQYF.

The V and J genes are TRBV13 and TRBJ2-1, with D possibly being TRBD1 (5 bases). The V and J ends lost 3 bases and 3 bases respectively, with 12 bases between them. Germline CDR1 and CDR2: PRHDT and FYEKMQ (reference sequence). This CDR3 comprises 15 residues. The CDR3 DNA reads TGTGCCAGCAGCTTTCAGGGTATCCACTACAATGAGCAGTTCTTC. Its protein product is CASSFQGIHYNEQFF.

The chain combines TRBV27 with TRBJ2-1, with 8 bases aligning to TRBD1. There are 15 residues in the CDR3. V shed 5 bases and J 5 bases; nucleotides not matched to a gene: 8. Germline CDR1 and CDR2: MNHEY and SMNVEV (reference sequence). Here the CDR3 DNA reads TGTGCCAGCAGTGGGGTGGGGACAGGCAACAATGAGCAGTTCTTC. As protein: CASSGVGTGNNEQFF.

The chain links TRBV4-1 to TRBJ2-5, with D perhaps TRBD2 (6 bases). CDR1 is MGHRA, CDR2 YSYEKL, per germline. With 3 bases removed from V and 1 base from J, the gap between germline ends came to 9 bases. The CDR3 totals 14 residues. DNA of the CDR3: TGCGCCAGCAGCCAGCTGGGGGGCCAAGAGACCCAGTACTTC. It codes for CASSQLGGQETQYF.

The chain recombines TRBV7-2 with TRBJ1-1, with no clear D. In germline, CDR1 is SGHTA, CDR2 FQGNSA. The CDR3 covers 14 residues. The V end was cut by 2 bases, the J end by 1 base, with 8 bases between. CDR3 coding DNA: TGTGCCAGCAGCTTAAAGTACGGGAACACTGAAGCTTTCTTT. This encodes CASSLKYGNTEAFF.

The rearrangement uses TRBV27 and TRBJ2-7, with no clear D. Looked up from germline, CDR1 is MNHEY and CDR2 is SMNVEV (reference sequence). CDR3 length: 15 residues. Trimming stripped 5 bases from V and 2 bases from J, with 16 bases between. The CDR3 spells CASSTRADSPYEQYF. For the CDR3, the DNA is TGTGCCAGCAGTACTCGGGCCGACTCTCCCTACGAGCAGTACTTC.

In its sample, this clonotype was seen a few times. The gene calls are TRBV6-1 and TRBJ2-7, with D possibly being TRBD1 or TRBD2 (5 bases each). The CDR3 runs to 15 residues. V was shortened by 5 bases and J by 6 bases, with 20 bases between the two germline ends. Per the germline V gene, CDR1 is MNHNS and CDR2 is SASEGT. The CDR3, as DNA: TGTGCCAGCAGTCGGGGTGGGGTAAGGGGCCCCGAGCAGTACTTC. It yields the protein CASSRGGVRGPEQYF.

The V gene is TRBV25-1, the J gene TRBJ1-4, with TRBD1 matching over 9 bases. From germline, CDR1 is MGHDK and CDR2 SYGVNS. The CDR3 loop spans 12 amino acids. V shed 9 bases and J 8 bases; nucleotides not matched to a gene: 4. CDR3 loop: CASRQGEEKLFF. DNA of the CDR3: TGTGCCAGTAGACAGGGGGAGGAAAAACTGTTTTTT.

The J gene is TRBJ2-1, the V gene TRBV20-1; no clear D. Trimming took 1 base from V and 2 from J, leaving 12 bases between them. Germline loops: CDR1 DFQATT, CDR2 SNEGSKA (reference sequence). The CDR3 runs to 15 residues. Here the CDR3 reads CSARGSLSTYNEQFF. In nucleotides, the CDR3 is TGCAGTGCTAGAGGTTCCCTGTCGACCTACAATGAGCAGTTCTTC.

The V and J genes are TRBV28 and TRBJ2-3; unclear D gene. Germline V gene lookup returns CDR1 MDHEN and CDR2 SYDVKM. V lost 7 bases to trimming and J lost 5 bases, with 16 bases between them. CDR3 length: 14 residues. Written as DNA, the CDR3 is TGTGCCAGCAATCCAGGCACATCGGTAGATACGCAGTATTTT. Translated, it gives CASNPGTSVDTQYF.

This chain links TRBV6-2 or TRBV6-3 with TRBJ2-1; tentatively, D is TRBD1 or TRBD2 (5 bases each). The CDR3 is 14 residues long. Trimming took 0 bases from V and 6 from J, leaving 9 bases between them. CDR1 is MNHEY and CDR2 is SVGEGT in the germline V gene. The CDR3 nucleotides read TGTGCCAGCAGTTACTCGAATGGGGGCAATGAGCAGTTCTTC. Its translation is CASSYSNGGNEQFF.

The chain combines TRBV4-1 with TRBJ2-7; 8 bases line up with TRBD2. Germline CDR1 and CDR2: MGHRA and YSYEKL. The CDR3 is 16 amino acids. The V segment lost 0 bases and the J segment 5 bases; nucleotides outside the gene matches: 9. This CDR3 is CASSQDWSGSFHEQYF. CDR3 DNA sequence: TGCGCCAGCAGCCAAGATTGGAGCGGGAGCTTCCACGAGCAGTACTTC.

The gene calls are TRBV30 and TRBJ1-2; the D gene is possibly TRBD1 (6 bases). CDR3 size: 14 residues. The germline V gene encodes CDR1 GTSNPN and CDR2 SVGIG (reference sequence). V dropped 0 bases and J dropped 3 bases, with 11 bases sitting between them. CDR3 sequence: CAWSVPGGHYGYTF. The CDR3 nucleotides read TGTGCCTGGAGTGTACCGGGGGGCCACTATGGCTACACCTTC. Combining the CDR3 with reference TRBV30 and TRBJ1-2 gives the whole variable domain SQTIHQWPATLVQPVGSPLSLECTVEGTSNPNLYWYRQAAGRGLQLLFYSVGIGQISSEVPQNLSASRPQDRQFILSSKKLLLSDSGFYLCAWSVPGGHYGYTFGSGTRLTVV.

V is TRBV5-1 and J is TRBJ2-7, with D tentatively TRBD2 (6 bases). Trimming shortened V by 4 bases and J by 2 bases, and 16 bases separated the two germline ends. CDR1 is SGHRS, CDR2 YFSETQ, per germline. This CDR3 contains 15 residues. The DNA for the CDR3 is TGCGCCAGCAGCGTGGAGGGAACACGGACCTACGAGCAGTACTTC. As protein: CASSVEGTRTYEQYF. The full variable domain, rest sourced from reference TRBV5-1 and TRBJ2-7, is KAGVTQTPRYLIKTRGQQVTLSCSPISGHRSVSWYQQTPGQGLQFLFEYFSETQRNKGNFPGRFSGRQFSNSRSEMNVSTLELGDSALYLCASSVEGTRTYEQYFGPGTRLTVT.

This chain joins TRBV18 and TRBJ2-1; 7 bases match TRBD1. Germline V CDR1 and CDR2: KGHSH, LQKENI. V gave up 9 bases and J gave up 3 bases; unmatched junction bases: 8. This CDR3 is built from 14 residues. The DNA of the CDR3 is TGTGCCAGTACGGGGACAGCGAGCTACAATGAGCAGTTCTTC. Translated: CASTGTASYNEQFF.

The chain joins TRBV23-1 to TRBJ2-7; 9 positions agree with TRBD1. TRBV23-1 is an ORF, with its function uncertain. V was pared by 4 bases and J by 2 bases, with 6 bases of the junction left unmatched. The CDR3 contains 15 residues. CDR3 region: CASSLSRDRAYEQYF. As DNA, the CDR3 is TGCGCCAGCAGTCTATCTCGGGACAGGGCCTACGAGCAGTACTTC.

This clonotype showed up just a few times. This chain joins TRBV6-1 and TRBJ1-2; D remains ambiguous. This CDR3 comprises 12 residues. CDR1 is MNHNS, CDR2 SASEGT, per germline. With 6 bases removed from V and 7 bases from J, the gap between germline ends came to 12 bases. CDR3 residues: CASSHHPGGYTF. In nucleotides, the CDR3 is TGTGCCAGCAGCCATCACCCCGGTGGCTACACCTTC.

This clonotype was seen a single time. The chain joins TRBV21-1 to TRBJ2-5; the tabulated D call, TRBD2, remains unverified against the DNA. TRBV21-1 is assigned pseudogene status. The CDR3 spans 11 residues. The CDR3 loop reads CAGGRSETQYF. The CDR3 DNA reads TGTGCCGGCGGGAGGTCGGAGACCCAGTACTTC.

This sequence joins TRBV12-3 or TRBV12-4 and TRBJ1-2; D gene ambiguous. CDR3 length equals 15 residues. V lost 0 bases and J 4 bases, leaving 12 bases between the germline ends. CDR3 bases: TGTGCCAGCAGTTTAGCCACCGCCAACTTCTATGGCTACACCTTC. This gives the protein CASSLATANFYGYTF.

This chain uses TRBV11-2 with TRBJ2-7; tentative D call: TRBD1 (5 bases). V was clipped by 2 bases and J by 3 bases, with 11 bases between them. Looked up from germline, CDR1 is SGHAT and CDR2 is FQNNGV. The CDR3 has 14 amino acids. As DNA, the CDR3 is TGTGCCAGCAGCTTACGGTCAGGGATCTACGAGCAGTACTTC. Translating gives CASSLRSGIYEQYF. The full variable domain, completed using reference TRBV11-2 and TRBJ2-7, is EAGVAQSPRYKIIEKRQSVAFWCNPISGHATLYWYQQILGQGPKLLIQFQNNGVVDDSQLPKDRFSAERLKGVDSTLKIQPAKLEDSAVYLCASSLRSGIYEQYFGPGTRLTVT.

The chain carries TRBV7-9 and TRBJ2-1; D unresolved. In germline, CDR1 is SEHNR, CDR2 FQNEAQ (reference sequence). This CDR3 has 14 residues. V was shortened by 10 bases and J by 0 bases, with 13 bases between the two germline ends. The CDR3 is CATLGGSSYNEQFF. CDR3 nucleotide sequence: TGTGCCACCCTCGGCGGAAGCTCCTACAATGAGCAGTTCTTC.

The chain couples TRBV28 to TRBJ1-2; no firm D call. Germline CDR1 and CDR2: MDHEN and SYDVKM. Trimming pared 3 bases from V and 8 bases from J, leaving 13 bases between. The CDR3 is 13 residues long. CDR3 sequence (DNA): TGTGCCAGCAGTTTCTCGGGCTCAGAAGGCTACACCTTC. Encoded protein: CASSFSGSEGYTF.